Below, one TCR beta chain is given with its context. Primers: 60 Vbeta forward and 13 Jbeta reverse. Here immunoSEQ multiplex PCR was the method, and the copy in TCRdb shows in-frame clones only, minus some. The table shows nearly 200,000 clones, with 82% occurring only once. This entry is derived from a study of cytomegalovirus exposure and HLA in healthy donors. Germline loops: CDR1 LNHDA, CDR2 SQIVND (reference sequence). This CDR3 comprises 14 residues. Trimming stripped 6 bases from V and 9 bases from J, with 17 bases between. Material: PBMCs. The receptor comes from a boy between 2 and 10 years old in good health and CMV-seronegative. The chain employs TRBV19 and TRBJ1-4; tentatively, D is TRBD1 (5 bases). CDR3 sequence reads: CASREMTEGQKLFF. Here the CDR3 DNA reads TGTGCCAGTAGGGAAATGACAGAAGGGCAAAAACTGTTTTTT.